Listed below are T cell receptor beta chains from one sample, sequenced in a study of blood T cell repertoires in COVID-19. Only in-frame clones appear in the TCRdb table, and some are missing; sequencing was by immunoSEQ multiplex PCR. The repertoire has 300,000 to 350,000 clones, about nine tenths of them found once; the top ten carry approximately 2.2%. The sequenced sample was peripheral blood. These receptors were collected from a man aged 18-30 years with active or convalescent COVID-19. Both conserved end residues are part of each CDR3. A D gene is named only where the DNA matches it firmly. Some rows have no size entry. The others give once, few or many, or a class for an expanded clone.

cdr3_nt cdr3_aa d_call j_call v_call clone_size
TGTGCCAGCAGCCCCCGGACCGGGACTTTCAATGAGCAGTTCTTC CASSPRTGTFNEQFF . TRBJ2-1 TRBV13 .
TGCGCCAGCAGCCCGCTACACACGACGGAGATCGATGAGCAGTTCTTC CASSPLHTTEIDEQFF . TRBJ2-1 TRBV4-1 once
TGTGCCAGCAGTTCGGACTCCGGGCCTCAGCCCCAGCATTTT CASSSDSGPQPQHF . TRBJ1-5 TRBV27 .
TGTGCCAGCAGCTCCAATACAGGGGTGGAGGGTTCACCCCTCCACTTT CASSSNTGVEGSPLHF TRBD1 TRBJ1-6 TRBV7-8 .
TGCGGTAGCAGCTTGGGGCCTGGAAACACCATATATTTT CGSSLGPGNTIYF . TRBJ1-3 TRBV5-1 .
TGCGCCAGCAGCTTGGCCGGGGAGGCCTACGAGCAGTACTTC CASSLAGEAYEQYF . TRBJ2-7 TRBV5-1 .
TGCAGTGCTAGTCCCAGCGGGGGGCTCTGGGAGACCCAGTACTTC CSASPSGGLWETQYF TRBD2 TRBJ2-5 TRBV20-1 .
TGCGCCAGCAGCCTCCAGTCAGGCCTATACCCCTACCAGTGTAGCAATCAGCCCCAGCATTTT CASSLQSGLYPYQCSNQPQHF . TRBJ1-5 TRBV5-1 few
TGCGCCAGCAGTGAGTGGCGGGGGGGCAGGTATGAGCAGTTCTTC CASSEWRGGRYEQFF TRBD2 TRBJ2-1 TRBV10-1 .
TGCAGTGTAGGGACAACCTACGAGCAGTACTTC CSVGTTYEQYF . TRBJ2-7 TRBV20-1 .
TGTGCCAGCACAGGGGCCCTAACCGCCTACAATGAGCAGTTCTTC CASTGALTAYNEQFF . TRBJ2-1 TRBV11-2 .
TGTGCCAGCAGTCCGGGACAGGGGCGGAACTTC CASSPGQGRNF TRBD1 TRBJ2-7 TRBV6-2/TRBV6-3 .
TGCGCCAGCAGCTTAACTTATTCGAACACCGGGGAGCTGTTTTTT CASSLTYSNTGELFF . TRBJ2-2 TRBV5-1 .
TGTGCCAGCTCATTCAGCGAGAACACTGAAGCTTTCTTT CASSFSENTEAFF . TRBJ1-1 TRBV18 .
TGTGCCAGCAGCCCCAACGGACAGGGGGCGCGGGGTGAGCAGTTCTTC CASSPNGQGARGEQFF TRBD1 TRBJ2-1 TRBV13 .
TGCGCCAGCAGCGAGCGACTAGCGGGAGGAGGGTCCTACGAGCAGTACTTC CASSERLAGGGSYEQYF TRBD2 TRBJ2-7 TRBV5-1 .
TGCGCCAGCAGCCCCACCGGGACAGGGTACACTGAAGCTTTCTTT CASSPTGTGYTEAFF TRBD1 TRBJ1-1 TRBV5-1 .
TGTGCCAGTAGTGCGGGACTAGCGGGGTACAATGAGCAGTTCTTC CASSAGLAGYNEQFF TRBD2 TRBJ2-1 TRBV19 .
TGCGCCAGCAGCTTCCGGGACAGGTCCTCCGAGCAGTACTTC CASSFRDRSSEQYF TRBD1 TRBJ2-7 TRBV5-1 .
TGCGCCAGCAGCCAAGAATGGCAGTCGAACACTGAAGCTTTCTTT CASSQEWQSNTEAFF . TRBJ1-1 TRBV4-1 .
TGTGCCAGCACCCTTACCACCCAGGGAAGTATGTACTTC CASTLTTQGSMYF . TRBJ2-7 TRBV3-1/TRBV3-2 .
TGTGCCAGCAGCCAAGATATGGTGGGGGCGCTTGGGGCCAACGTCCTGACTTTC CASSQDMVGALGANVLTF . TRBJ2-6 TRBV3-1/TRBV3-2 .
TGTGCCAGCTCACCCAACAGCGGGGGGCATACGCAGTATTTT CASSPNSGGHTQYF TRBD2 TRBJ2-3 TRBV18 .
TGTGCCAGCAGTCGTAGCGGGAAGTCCTACAATGAGCAGTTCTTC CASSRSGKSYNEQFF TRBD2 TRBJ2-1 TRBV5-4 .
TGTGCCAGCAGTTACGGGCTCGGGACAGGGGAAATGGCCCTCCACTTT CASSYGLGTGEMALHF TRBD1 TRBJ1-6 TRBV6-5 few
TGTGCCTCCACCCCCGGAGGAGCCTACAATGAGCAGTTCTTC CASTPGGAYNEQFF . TRBJ2-1 TRBV9 .
TGCGCCAGCAGCGGGGACAGGGGTTTAGTTGATACGCAGTATTTT CASSGDRGLVDTQYF TRBD1 TRBJ2-3 TRBV5-1 .
TGTGCCAGCAGTTTAGGGGGCACCACTGAAGCTTTCTTT CASSLGGTTEAFF TRBD1 TRBJ1-1 TRBV7-3 .
TGTGCCAGCAGCCCGAGCACAGGTTTCTATGGCTACACCTTC CASSPSTGFYGYTF . TRBJ1-2 TRBV7-8 .
TGTGCCAGCACGTTGAGGGGGAACTATGGCTACACCTTC CASTLRGNYGYTF . TRBJ1-2 TRBV6-5 .
TGCGCCAGCAGCCCTAGACTAGCGGGGGGATACGAGCAGTACTTC CASSPRLAGGYEQYF TRBD2 TRBJ2-7 TRBV4-1 .
TGTGCCAGCAGCCGCGGACAGGGAAACGGCTACACCTTC CASSRGQGNGYTF TRBD1 TRBJ1-2 TRBV11-2 .
TGTGCCAGCAGTCTCAGACAATTAGGAGATACGCAGTATTTT CASSLRQLGDTQYF . TRBJ2-3 TRBV28 .
TGTGCCAGCAGTCCCCGGTACACAGATACGCAGTATTTT CASSPRYTDTQYF . TRBJ2-3 TRBV28 .
TGCGCCAGCAGCCAATACGGACAGGGGATGGGCACCGGGGAGCTGTTTTTT CASSQYGQGMGTGELFF TRBD1 TRBJ2-2 TRBV4-1 .
TGTGCCAGCAGTCCCGGGACTAGCGGGACCTACGAGCAGTACTTC CASSPGTSGTYEQYF TRBD2 TRBJ2-7 TRBV28 .
TGTGCCAGCAGTTTATCCGTGGGAGGGGCCTACGAGCAGTACTTC CASSLSVGGAYEQYF TRBD2 TRBJ2-7 TRBV27 .
TGTGCCAGCAGCTTATATCCCGAACAGGGGTGGAACACTGAAGCTTTCTTT CASSLYPEQGWNTEAFF TRBD1 TRBJ1-1 TRBV7-9 .
TGTGCCAGCAGCTCCGGGACAGGGGACTACAATGAGCAGTTCTTC CASSSGTGDYNEQFF TRBD1 TRBJ2-1 TRBV5-5 .
TGTGCCAGCGCTCCCCTAGCGGGGGGGACCTCTGGCGAGCAGTACTTC CASAPLAGGTSGEQYF TRBD2 TRBJ2-7 TRBV7-9 .
TGCGCCAGCAGCCTAGCGGCTTCGAACACCGGGGAGCTGTTTTTT CASSLAASNTGELFF TRBD2 TRBJ2-2 TRBV5-1 .
TGTGCCAGCAGCCGTGAGACAGGCGATACGCAGTATTTT CASSRETGDTQYF . TRBJ2-3 TRBV3-1/TRBV3-2 .
TGTGCCAGCAGCTCTCAACAGAACACTGAAGCTTTCTTT CASSSQQNTEAFF . TRBJ1-1 TRBV7-9 .
TGTGCCAGCAGCCTAGCGGGAGGGAGCTCCTACGAGCAGTACTTC CASSLAGGSSYEQYF TRBD2 TRBJ2-7 TRBV2 .
TGTGCCAGCAGTGACGGGGTGTTGGGGGCCAACGTCCTGACTTTC CASSDGVLGANVLTF . TRBJ2-6 TRBV2 few
TGCGCCAGCAGCCAAGATCGCAGCAGGGGGAAGTACTACGAGCAGTACTTC CASSQDRSRGKYYEQYF TRBD1 TRBJ2-7 TRBV4-1 .
TGTGCCAGCAGAAATTCGGGGGATACGCAGTATTTT CASRNSGDTQYF . TRBJ2-3 TRBV6-5 once
TGCGCCAGCAGGGCAGGGTCTGCCGGCTACACCTTC CASRAGSAGYTF . TRBJ1-2 TRBV5-1 .
TGTGCCAGCAGGGCTAGCGAGAACACCGGGGAGCTGTTTTTT CASRASENTGELFF . TRBJ2-2 TRBV5-4 once
TGTGCCAGTAGTCCCAAGAGGCGGATGAACACCGGGGAGCTGTTTTTT CASSPKRRMNTGELFF . TRBJ2-2 TRBV19 .
TGTGCCAGCCTGCCGAGGACAGGCCCCTACTATGGCTACACCTTC CASLPRTGPYYGYTF TRBD1 TRBJ1-2 TRBV2 .
TGTGCCAGCTCATCACAGGGAGTCGGGACTGAAGCTTTCTTT CASSSQGVGTEAFF . TRBJ1-1 TRBV18 .
TGCGCCAGCAAAACAGGGACGAGCTCTGGAAACACCATATATTTT CASKTGTSSGNTIYF . TRBJ1-3 TRBV4-1 .
TGCGCCAGCAGATGGACAGAGAACACTGAAGCTTTCTTT CASRWTENTEAFF . TRBJ1-1 TRBV10-2 once
TGTGCCAGCAGCCCCAGTGCGGGGATCGCTTTCTTT CASSPSAGIAFF . TRBJ1-1 TRBV11-2 few
TGTGCCACCCTACGGGGGTATTTCACTGAAGCTTTCTTT CATLRGYFTEAFF . TRBJ1-1 TRBV7-9 .
TGTGCCAGCAGTCAAGCCGGGACAGGGGGAAACATTCAGTACTTC CASSQAGTGGNIQYF TRBD1 TRBJ2-4 TRBV27 .
TGTGCCAGCAGCTTGTTAGACTTCACTGAAGCTTTCTTT CASSLLDFTEAFF . TRBJ1-1 TRBV5-6 .
TGTGCCAGCAGCTCCCGGACAGGGGGTGACACCGGGGAGCTGTTTTTT CASSSRTGGDTGELFF TRBD1 TRBJ2-2 TRBV11-3 .
TGTGCCAGCAGTTCGAACCGACAGGGGGCGGGTGGCTACACCTTC CASSSNRQGAGGYTF TRBD1 TRBJ1-2 TRBV28 .